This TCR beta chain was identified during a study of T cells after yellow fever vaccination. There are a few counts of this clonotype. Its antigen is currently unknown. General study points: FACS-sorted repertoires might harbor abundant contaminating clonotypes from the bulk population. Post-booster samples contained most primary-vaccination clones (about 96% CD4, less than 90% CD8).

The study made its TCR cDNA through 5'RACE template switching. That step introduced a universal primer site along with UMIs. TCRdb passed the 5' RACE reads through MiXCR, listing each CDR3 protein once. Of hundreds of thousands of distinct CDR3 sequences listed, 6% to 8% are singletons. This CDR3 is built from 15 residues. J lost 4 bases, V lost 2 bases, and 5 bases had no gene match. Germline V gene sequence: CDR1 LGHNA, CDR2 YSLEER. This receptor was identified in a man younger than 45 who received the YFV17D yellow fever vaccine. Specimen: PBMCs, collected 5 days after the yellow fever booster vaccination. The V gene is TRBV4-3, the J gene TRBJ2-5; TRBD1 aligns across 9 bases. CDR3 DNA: TGCGCCAGCAGCCAAACGACAGGGGGGGGAGAGACCCAGTACTTC. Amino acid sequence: CASSQTTGGGETQYF.